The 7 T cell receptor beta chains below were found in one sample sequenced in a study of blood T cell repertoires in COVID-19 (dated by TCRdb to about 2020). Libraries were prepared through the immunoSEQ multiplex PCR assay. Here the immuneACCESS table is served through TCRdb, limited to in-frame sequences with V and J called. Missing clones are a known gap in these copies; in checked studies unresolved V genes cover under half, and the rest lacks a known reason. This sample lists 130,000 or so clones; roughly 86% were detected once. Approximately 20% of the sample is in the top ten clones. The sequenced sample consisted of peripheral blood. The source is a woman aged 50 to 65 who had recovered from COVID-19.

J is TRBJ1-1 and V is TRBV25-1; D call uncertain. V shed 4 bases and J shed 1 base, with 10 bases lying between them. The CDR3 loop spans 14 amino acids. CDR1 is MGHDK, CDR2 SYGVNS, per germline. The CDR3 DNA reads TGTGCCAGCAGTGCGATAGTTGGGAACACTGAAGCTTTCTTT. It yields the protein CASSAIVGNTEAFF.

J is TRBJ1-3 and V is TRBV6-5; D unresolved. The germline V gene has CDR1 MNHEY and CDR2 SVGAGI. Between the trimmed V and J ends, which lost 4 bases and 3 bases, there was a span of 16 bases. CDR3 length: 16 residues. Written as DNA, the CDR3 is TGTGCCAGCAGTTTATCCGGAGGGAAAGGTGGAAACACCATATATTTT. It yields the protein CASSLSGGKGGNTIYF.

The CDR3 loop reads CASSPLGLRQGAKGYTF. As DNA, the CDR3 is TGTGCCAGCTCACCACTGGGGCTACGGCAGGGGGCGAAAGGCTACACCTTC. The J gene is TRBJ1-2, the V gene TRBV18, with TRBD1 matching over 8 bases. The germline V gene has CDR1 KGHSH and CDR2 LQKENI. This CDR3 contains 17 residues. The V segment lost 1 base and the J segment 8 bases; nucleotides outside the gene matches: 15. Based on the CDR3 plus reference TRBV18 and TRBJ1-2, the full variable domain is NAGVMQNPRHLVRRRGQEARLRCSPMKGHSHVYWYRQLPEEGLKFMVYLQKENIIDESGMPKERFSAEFPKEGPSILRIQQVVRGDSAAYFCASSPLGLRQGAKGYTFGSGTRLTVV.

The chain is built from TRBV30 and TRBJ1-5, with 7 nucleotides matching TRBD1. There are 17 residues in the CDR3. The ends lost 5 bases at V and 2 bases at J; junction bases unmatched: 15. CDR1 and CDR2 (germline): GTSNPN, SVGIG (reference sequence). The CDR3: CAWYSRGSARGNQPQHF. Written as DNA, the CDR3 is TGTGCCTGGTATAGCAGGGGGTCCGCTCGGGGCAATCAGCCCCAGCATTTT.

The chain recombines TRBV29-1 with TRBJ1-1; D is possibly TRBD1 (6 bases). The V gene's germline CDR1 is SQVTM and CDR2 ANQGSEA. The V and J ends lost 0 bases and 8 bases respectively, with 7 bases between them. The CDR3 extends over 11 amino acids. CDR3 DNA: TGCAGCGTTGAAGACAGGGGCGAAGCTTTCTTT. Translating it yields CSVEDRGEAFF. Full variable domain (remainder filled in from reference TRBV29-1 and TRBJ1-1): SAVISQKPSRDICQRGTSLTIQCQVDSQVTMMFWYRQQPGQSLTLIATANQGSEATYESGFVIDKFPISRPNLTFSTLTVSNMSPEDSSIYLCSVEDRGEAFFGQGTRLTVV.

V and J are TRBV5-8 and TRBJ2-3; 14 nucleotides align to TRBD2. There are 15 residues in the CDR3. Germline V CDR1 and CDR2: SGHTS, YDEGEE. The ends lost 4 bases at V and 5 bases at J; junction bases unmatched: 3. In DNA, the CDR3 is TGTGCCAGCAGCCTGACTAGCGGGAGGGGAGATACGCAGTATTTT. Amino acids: CASSLTSGRGDTQYF. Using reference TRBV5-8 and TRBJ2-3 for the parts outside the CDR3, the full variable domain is EAGVTQSPTHLIKTRGQQATLRCSPISGHTSVYWYQQALGLGLQFLLWYDEGEERNRGNFPPRFSGRQFPNYSSELNVNALELEDSALYLCASSLTSGRGDTQYFGPGTRLTVL.

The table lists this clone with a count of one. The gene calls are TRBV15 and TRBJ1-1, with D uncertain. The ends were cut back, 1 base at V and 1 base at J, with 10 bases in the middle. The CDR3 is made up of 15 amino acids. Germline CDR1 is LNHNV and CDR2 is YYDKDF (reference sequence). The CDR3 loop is CATSRGRAGNTEAFF. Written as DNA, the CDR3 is TGTGCCACCAGCAGAGGGAGGGCGGGGAACACTGAAGCTTTCTTT.